This T cell receptor (beta chain) emerged from a study of T-cell memory formation after mild COVID-19. Whole-study context: Largely donor-specific sequence clusters came from a couple of donors. Findings and limits, study-wide: In pre-infection memory, a portion of responding clones appeared, which suggested that cross-reactive memory joined. CD4+ contracting clones were found mainly in CM and EM, and CD8+ ones in EMRA.

This clonotype was seen a few times. Its antigen is not known. TCRdb analysed the 5' RACE reads with MiXCR anew, one entry per CDR3 protein. The sample includes 98,000 or so distinct CDR3 sequences, 15% to 20% of them seen just once. The germline V and J ends were trimmed by 2 bases and 6 bases, with 8 bases remaining between them. This CDR3 is 14 amino acids long. This sequence originates from a man aged 18-30 years who had mild COVID-19 (a few samples of this study predate the infection). Cell type and time point are not known. Material: PBMCs or a T cell subset sorted from them (not recorded which). The chain has TRBV12-3 or TRBV12-4 and TRBJ1-6; tentative D call: TRBD1 (6 bases). Here the CDR3 reads CASSLTGTNSPLHF. In nucleotides, the CDR3 is TGTGCCAGCAGTTTAACAGGGACTAATTCACCCCTCCACTTT.